Sequencing of this T cell receptor (beta chain) was carried out in a study of blood T cell repertoires in COVID-19 (dated by TCRdb to the early 2020s). Background for the entire study: Samples covering the acute and convalescent phases of COVID-19 were provided by collaborators in the United States, Italy and Spain. The material from the prospective study consisted of cDNA or gDNA derived from T cells, B-cell-depleted T cells, or PBMCs. Deeply sampled blood TCRbeta repertoires from subjects exposed to, actively infected with, or recovered from COVID-19 were included in the dataset. The repertoires were made available in a free public database intended to serve as a resource for research on the immune response to SARS-CoV-2. Samples were obtained from the ongoing ImmuneRACE study (first 160 participants) and from 950 to 1,500 subjects provided by 6 global collaborators. Sample metadata almost always included a de-identified subject ID, COVID-19 status, age in years and sex. HLA class I and class II types, where available, came from metadata supplied by the sample provider rather than from assay-based typing. The full study reports these points: How much clinical and demographic metadata was included differed by source and by participant, and the metadata was provided uncurated.

Participants in the prospective study were aged roughly 18 to 100 years, lived in 20 to 30 United States geographic areas, and enrolled through a virtual design. Cohort assignment in the prospective study relied on participant-reported clinical history from a screening survey and a study questionnaire. Recovered participants in ImmuneRACE Cohort 3 were defined as having two consecutive negative NP/OP PCR tests, clearance from a healthcare professional, or resolution of symptoms. Each participant in the prospective study had whole blood, serum and a nasopharyngeal or oropharyngeal swab collected by mobile phlebotomists. Additional blood draws and questionnaires over an approximately two-month period could optionally be provided by prospective study participants. Blood samples from the prospective study were shipped frozen or at room temperature prior to DNA extraction. TCRbeta CDR3 regions were amplified from genomic DNA using the immunoSEQ Assay, a bias-controlled multiplex PCR. The study's own analysis went as follows. Nucleated cell counts per sample were estimated from amplification of reference gene primers within the assay. To quantify the absolute abundance of each unique TCRbeta CDR3 rearrangement, sequence reads were collapsed and filtered. For each sample, productive Simpson clonality was calculated by taking the square root of Simpson's diversity index across productive rearrangements. Drawn from immuneACCESS, this table holds only the in-frame rearrangements with V and J called that TCRdb kept. Clones are partly lost; checked studies trace under half to an unresolved V gene and leave the rest unexplained. V, J and clone size were drawn from that table, and D and trimming were deduced from the DNA. This sample holds about 370,000 clones; 75% to 90% were observed only once. The leading ten clones occupy more than 0.8% of the sample.

The CDR3 runs 13 amino acids, cysteine and phenylalanine included. Only the CDR3 part of the read is kept: 39 bases, read in frame from the first base. CDR1 and CDR2 were assigned from the germline V gene (reference sequence) as LNHDA and SQIVND. V loses 7 bases at its end and J loses 9 bases; junction bases beyond the gene matches: 6. For this clone: The antigen it recognizes is unknown. Base qualities are missing; no much larger clone stands one base away.

Sequencing was carried out using PBMCs or T cells enriched from blood (not recorded which). The receptor was derived from a man in his late teens or twenties who had recovered from COVID-19. The rearrangement combines TRBV19 with TRBJ2-1, with 10 bases aligning to TRBD1. The CDR3 protein is CASNQGQGSEQFF. Read as DNA, the sequence is TGTGCCAGTAATCAGGGACAGGGGAGTGAGCAGTTCTTC.